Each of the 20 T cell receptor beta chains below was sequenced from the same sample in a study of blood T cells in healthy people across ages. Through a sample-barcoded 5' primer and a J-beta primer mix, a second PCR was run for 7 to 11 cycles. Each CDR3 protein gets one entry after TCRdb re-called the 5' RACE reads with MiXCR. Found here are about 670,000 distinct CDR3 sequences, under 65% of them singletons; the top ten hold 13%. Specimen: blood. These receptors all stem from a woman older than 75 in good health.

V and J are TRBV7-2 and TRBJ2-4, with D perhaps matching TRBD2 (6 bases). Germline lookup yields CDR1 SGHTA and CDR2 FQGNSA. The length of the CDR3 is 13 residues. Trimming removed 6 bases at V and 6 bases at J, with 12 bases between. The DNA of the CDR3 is TGTGCCAGCAGAGGAGGAGCGGGAAACATTCAGTACTTC. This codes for CASRGGAGNIQYF. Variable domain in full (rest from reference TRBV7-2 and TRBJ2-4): GAGVSQSPSNKVTEKGKDVELRCDPISGHTALYWYRQSLGQGLEFLIYFQGNSAPDKSGLPSDRFSAERTGGSVSTLTIQRTQQEDSAVYLCASRGGAGNIQYFGAGTRLSVL.

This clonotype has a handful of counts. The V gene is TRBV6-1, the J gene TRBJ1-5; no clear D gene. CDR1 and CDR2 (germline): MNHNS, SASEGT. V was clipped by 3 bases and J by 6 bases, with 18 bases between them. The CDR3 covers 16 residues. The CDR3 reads CASSEVAGVGGQPQHF. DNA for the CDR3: TGTGCCAGCAGTGAGGTGGCCGGGGTGGGCGGTCAGCCCCAGCATTTT.

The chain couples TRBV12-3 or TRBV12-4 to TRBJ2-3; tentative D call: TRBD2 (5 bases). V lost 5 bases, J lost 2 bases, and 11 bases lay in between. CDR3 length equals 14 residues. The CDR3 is CASSVRLNTDTQYF. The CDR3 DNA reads TGTGCCAGCAGTGTAAGACTAAACACAGATACGCAGTATTTT.

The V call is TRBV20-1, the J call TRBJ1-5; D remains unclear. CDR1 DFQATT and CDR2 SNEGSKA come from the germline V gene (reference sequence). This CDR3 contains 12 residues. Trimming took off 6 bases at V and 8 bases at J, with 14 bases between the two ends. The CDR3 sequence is CSAKRDPEPQHF. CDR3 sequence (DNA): TGCAGTGCAAAACGGGATCCGGAGCCCCAGCATTTT.

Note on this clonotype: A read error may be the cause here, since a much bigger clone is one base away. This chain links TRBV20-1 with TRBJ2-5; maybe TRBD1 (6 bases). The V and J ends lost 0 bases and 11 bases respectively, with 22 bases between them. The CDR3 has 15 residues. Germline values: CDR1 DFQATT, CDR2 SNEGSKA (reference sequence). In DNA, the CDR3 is TGCAGTGCTAGAGATGAAGGACAGAACCGGAATGAGCAGTACTTC. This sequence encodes CSARDEGQNRNEQYF.

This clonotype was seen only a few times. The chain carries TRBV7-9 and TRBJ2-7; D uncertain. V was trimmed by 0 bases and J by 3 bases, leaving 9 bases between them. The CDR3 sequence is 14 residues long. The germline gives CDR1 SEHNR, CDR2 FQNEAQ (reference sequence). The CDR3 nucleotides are TGTGCCAGCAGCTTAGCGGCTACGGACTACGAGCAGTACTTC. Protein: CASSLAATDYEQYF. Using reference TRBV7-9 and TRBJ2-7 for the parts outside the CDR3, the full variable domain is DTGVSQNPRHKITKRGQNVTFRCDPISEHNRLYWYRQTLGQGPEFLTYFQNEAQLEKSRLLSDRFSAERPKGSFSTLEIQRTEQGDSAMYLCASSLAATDYEQYFGPGTRLTVT.

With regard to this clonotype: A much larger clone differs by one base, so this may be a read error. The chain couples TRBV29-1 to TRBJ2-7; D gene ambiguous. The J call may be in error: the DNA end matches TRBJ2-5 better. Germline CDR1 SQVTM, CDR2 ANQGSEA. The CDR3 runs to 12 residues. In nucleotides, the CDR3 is TGCAGCTCGAAGGTACTTCGGGAGACCCAGTACTTC. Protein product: CSSKVLRETQYF.

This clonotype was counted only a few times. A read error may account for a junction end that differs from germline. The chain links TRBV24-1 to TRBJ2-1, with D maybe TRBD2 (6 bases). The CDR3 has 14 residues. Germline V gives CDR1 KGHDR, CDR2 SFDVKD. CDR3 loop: CATSRGSSCNEQFF. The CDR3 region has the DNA TGTGCCACCAGTCGGGGGAGCTCCTGCAATGAGCAGTTCTTC.

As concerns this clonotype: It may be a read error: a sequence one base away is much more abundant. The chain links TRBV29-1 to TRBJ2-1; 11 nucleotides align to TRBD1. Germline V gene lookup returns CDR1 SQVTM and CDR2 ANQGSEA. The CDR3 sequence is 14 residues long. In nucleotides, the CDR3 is TGCGGCGTCCTAAGGGACAGGGGGTACAATGAGCAGTTCTTC. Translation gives CGVLRDRGYNEQFF.

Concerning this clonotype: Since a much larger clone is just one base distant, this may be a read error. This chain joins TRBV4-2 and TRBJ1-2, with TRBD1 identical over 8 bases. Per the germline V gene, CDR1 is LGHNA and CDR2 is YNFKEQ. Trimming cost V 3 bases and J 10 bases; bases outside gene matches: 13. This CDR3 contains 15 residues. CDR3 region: CASSHTGQVGDDYTF. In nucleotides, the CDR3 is TGTGCCAGCAGCCACACGGGACAGGTGGGGGATGACTACACCTTC.

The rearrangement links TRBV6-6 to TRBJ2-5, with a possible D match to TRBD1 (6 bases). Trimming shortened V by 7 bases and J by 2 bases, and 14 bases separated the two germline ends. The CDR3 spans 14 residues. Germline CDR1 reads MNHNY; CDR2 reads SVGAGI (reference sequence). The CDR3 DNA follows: TGTGCCAGCAACGACCAGGGGAGTCAAGAGACCCAGTACTTC. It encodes CASNDQGSQETQYF.

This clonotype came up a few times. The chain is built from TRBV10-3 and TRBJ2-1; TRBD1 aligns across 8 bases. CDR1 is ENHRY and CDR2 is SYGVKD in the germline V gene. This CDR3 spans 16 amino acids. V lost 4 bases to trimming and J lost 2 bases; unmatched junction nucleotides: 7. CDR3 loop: CAISGQGQVPYNEQFF. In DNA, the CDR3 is TGTGCCATCAGTGGCCAGGGACAGGTCCCCTACAATGAGCAGTTCTTC.

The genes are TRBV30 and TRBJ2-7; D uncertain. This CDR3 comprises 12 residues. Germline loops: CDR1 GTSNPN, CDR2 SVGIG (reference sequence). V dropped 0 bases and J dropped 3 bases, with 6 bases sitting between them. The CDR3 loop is CAWSVRVYEQYF. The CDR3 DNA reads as TGTGCCTGGAGTGTACGCGTCTACGAGCAGTACTTC.

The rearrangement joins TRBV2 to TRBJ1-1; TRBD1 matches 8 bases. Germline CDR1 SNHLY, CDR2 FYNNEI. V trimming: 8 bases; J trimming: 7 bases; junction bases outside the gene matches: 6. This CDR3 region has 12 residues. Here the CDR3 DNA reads TGTGCCAGCCGCGACAGGGGCTTTGAAGCTTTCTTT. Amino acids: CASRDRGFEAFF.

CDR3 bases: TGCGCCAGCAGCCAGGCCTTCTGGCCGGGGGGGCAGTATTTT. Protein: CASSQAFWPGGQYF. The chain is built from TRBV4-1 and TRBJ2-3, with 7 bases aligning to TRBD2. J gave up 11 bases and V 3 bases, and 11 bases lay outside the gene matches. The CDR3 is made up of 14 amino acids. Germline V CDR1 and CDR2: MGHRA, YSYEKL.

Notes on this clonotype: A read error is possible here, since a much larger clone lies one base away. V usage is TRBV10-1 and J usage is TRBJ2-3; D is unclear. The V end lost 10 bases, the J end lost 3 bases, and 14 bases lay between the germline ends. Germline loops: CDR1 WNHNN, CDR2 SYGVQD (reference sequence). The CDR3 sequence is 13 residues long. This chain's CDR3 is CATSPVGTDTQYF. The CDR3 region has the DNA TGCGCCACCTCTCCAGTGGGGACAGATACGCAGTATTTT.

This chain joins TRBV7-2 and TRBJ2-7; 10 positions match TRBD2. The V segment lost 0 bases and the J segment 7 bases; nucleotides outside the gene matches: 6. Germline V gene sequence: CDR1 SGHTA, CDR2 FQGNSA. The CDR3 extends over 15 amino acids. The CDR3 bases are TGTGCCAGCAGCTTAGCTCCTAGCGGGGGCTATGAGCAGTACTTC. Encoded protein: CASSLAPSGGYEQYF.

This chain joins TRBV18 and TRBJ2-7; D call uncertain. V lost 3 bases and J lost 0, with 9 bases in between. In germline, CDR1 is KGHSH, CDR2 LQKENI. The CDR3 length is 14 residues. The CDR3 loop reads CASSPQEDSYEQYF. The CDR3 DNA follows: TGTGCCAGCTCACCCCAGGAAGACTCCTACGAGCAGTACTTC. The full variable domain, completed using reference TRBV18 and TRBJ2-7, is NAGVMQNPRHLVRRRGQEARLRCSPMKGHSHVYWYRQLPEEGLKFMVYLQKENIIDESGMPKERFSAEFPKEGPSILRIQQVVRGDSAAYFCASSPQEDSYEQYFGPGTRLTVT.

The CDR3 here is CSVEGGQFTGELFF. CDR3 bases: TGCAGCGTTGAAGGGGGACAGTTCACCGGGGAGCTGTTTTTT. The genes are TRBV29-1 and TRBJ2-2; 7 bases align to TRBD1. The CDR3 is 14 residues long. The germline V gene has CDR1 SQVTM and CDR2 ANQGSEA. V lost 1 base to trimming and J lost 4 bases; unmatched junction nucleotides: 3.

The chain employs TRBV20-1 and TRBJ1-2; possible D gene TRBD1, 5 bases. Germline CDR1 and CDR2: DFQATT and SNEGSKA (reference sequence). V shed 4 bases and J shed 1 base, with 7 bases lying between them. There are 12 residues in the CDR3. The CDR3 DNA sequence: TGCAGTGCTATGGGGGTTAACTATGGCTACACCTTC. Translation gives CSAMGVNYGYTF.